Following are 28 T cell receptor beta chains from one sample sequenced in a study of CD8 T cells in ankylosing spondylitis. Study-wide results and caveats: What seemed typical of ankylosing spondylitis blood was a TCR beta motif built from eight highly homologous variants.

TCRdb independently ran MiXCR on the 5' RACE reads; one entry per CDR3 protein. The data show over 600,000 distinct CDR3 sequences, around 20% seen once. No cognate antigen is known for these TCRs. The source material was blood, either unsorted or a sorted T cell fraction (not recorded which). These receptors were taken from a male donor with ankylosing spondylitis.

This clonotype showed up just a few times. V usage is TRBV29-1 and J usage is TRBJ1-1; D unresolved. Trimming cost V 3 bases and J 6 bases, with 17 bases left between them. The CDR3 has 14 amino acids. Germline V gene data show CDR1 as SQVTM and CDR2 as ANQGSEA. This chain's CDR3 is CSVDPGNSLAEAFF. In DNA, the CDR3 is TGCAGCGTTGATCCCGGTAACAGCCTAGCTGAAGCTTTCTTT.

The table lists this clonotype with a few counts. The V and J genes are TRBV7-6 and TRBJ1-1; the match to TRBD1 covers 7 bases. Germline V CDR1 and CDR2: SGHVS, FNYEAQ. This CDR3 is 13 amino acids long. Trimming cost V 3 bases and J 5 bases; bases outside gene matches: 3. CDR3 sequence (DNA): TGTGCCAGCAGCTTTCAACAGGGGACTGAAGCTTTCTTT. Its protein product is CASSFQQGTEAFF. The full variable domain, rest sourced from reference TRBV7-6 and TRBJ1-1, is GAGVSQSPRYKVTKRGQDVALRCDPISGHVSLYWYRQALGQGPEFLTYFNYEAQQDKSGLPNDRFSAERPEGSISTLTIQRTEQRDSAMYRCASSFQQGTEAFFGQGTRLTVV.

This clonotype appeared a few times. V usage is TRBV3-1 and J usage is TRBJ2-1; either TRBD1 or TRBD2 may fit D (5 bases each). Germline CDR1 is LGHDT and CDR2 is YNNKEL (reference sequence). V lost 4 bases, J lost 2 bases, and 12 bases lay in between. This CDR3 comprises 15 residues. CDR3 bases: TGTGCCAGCAGCCGCGCCCCGGGACCCTACAATGAGCAGTTCTTC. Protein: CASSRAPGPYNEQFF.

This clonotype occurred many times. The J gene is TRBJ1-1, the V gene TRBV12-3 or TRBV12-4; D is undetermined. V was pared by 5 bases and J by 3 bases, with 10 bases between. The CDR3 consists of 13 residues. The CDR3: CASSAQRYTEAFF. CDR3 DNA sequence: TGTGCCAGCAGTGCCCAGAGATACACTGAAGCTTTCTTT.

The table lists this clonotype with many counts. V is TRBV29-1 and J is TRBJ1-2, with a weak D call TRBD1 (6 bases). The CDR3 is 11 amino acids. CDR1 is SQVTM and CDR2 is ANQGSEA in the germline V gene. V dropped 4 bases and J dropped 7 bases, with 10 bases sitting between them. As DNA, the CDR3 is TGCAGCGTTGCAGGGGCGGGTGGCTACACCTTC. It codes for CSVAGAGGYTF.

This clonotype was detected only a few times. The gene calls are TRBV30 and TRBJ2-4, with D possibly being TRBD1 (6 bases). The ends were cut back, 5 bases at V and 3 bases at J, with 8 bases in the middle. CDR1 is GTSNPN, CDR2 SVGIG, per germline (reference sequence). The CDR3 is made up of 12 amino acids. In nucleotides, the CDR3 is TGTGCCTGGGTGGACAGCAAAAACATTCAGTACTTC. Its translation: CAWVDSKNIQYF.

This clonotype was counted only a few times. The chain is built from TRBV20-1 and TRBJ2-5; the match to TRBD1 covers 7 bases. This CDR3 spans 13 amino acids. Trimming removed 5 bases from V and 5 bases from J; junction bases left unmatched: 8. Germline V lookup: CDR1 DFQATT, CDR2 SNEGSKA (reference sequence). This chain's CDR3 is CSALLRDSETQYF. CDR3 nucleotides: TGCAGTGCTTTACTCCGGGACAGTGAGACCCAGTACTTC.

V gene TRBV24-1 combines with J gene TRBJ2-1, with a weak D call TRBD2 (6 bases). Trimming stripped 4 bases from V and 1 base from J, with 13 bases between. Germline-derived CDR1 and CDR2 are KGHDR and SFDVKD. The CDR3 is 16 amino acids. CDR3 DNA: TGTGCCACCAGTGACTCACCGGGACTGTCCTACAATGAGCAGTTCTTC. This translates into CATSDSPGLSYNEQFF.

By proportion, this clonotype is medium-sized. The chain recombines TRBV5-5 with TRBJ2-5; no clear D gene. Trimming stripped 1 base from V and 5 bases from J, with 6 bases between. Germline V CDR1 and CDR2: SGHKS, YYEKEE (reference sequence). CDR3 size: 12 residues. CDR3 nucleotide sequence: TGTGCCAGCAGCTTGATTGGGGAGACCCAGTACTTC. Amino acid sequence: CASSLIGETQYF.

The chain couples TRBV4-1 to TRBJ1-1; D might be TRBD1 (6 bases). Trimming removed 1 base at V and 4 bases at J, with 13 bases between. Germline V gene data show CDR1 as MGHRA and CDR2 as YSYEKL. The CDR3 covers 15 residues. The CDR3 sequence: CASSQVTGSGTEAFF. The DNA for the CDR3 is TGCGCCAGCAGCCAAGTAACAGGGTCCGGCACTGAAGCTTTCTTT.

There are a few counts of this clonotype. The J gene is TRBJ2-2, the V gene TRBV6-1; D not resolved. CDR1 is MNHNS, CDR2 SASEGT, per germline. This CDR3 has 14 residues. Trimming shortened V by 7 bases and J by 2 bases, and 11 bases separated the two germline ends. CDR3 nucleotides: TGTGCCAGCACGGCTCGGACCAACACCGGGGAGCTGTTTTTT. It translates to CASTARTNTGELFF.

This clonotype showed up just a few times. The chain couples TRBV20-1 to TRBJ1-4; D ambiguous. The CDR3 has 14 residues. The germline V gene encodes CDR1 DFQATT and CDR2 SNEGSKA (reference sequence). V was clipped by 6 bases and J by 1 base, with 12 bases between them. Written as DNA, the CDR3 is TGCAGTGCCACCCCGACGTTAACTAATGAAAAACTGTTTTTT. Protein product: CSATPTLTNEKLFF.

V gene TRBV12-3 or TRBV12-4 combines with J gene TRBJ2-3; D assignment may be TRBD1 or TRBD2 (5 bases each). V was cut by 5 bases and J by 3 bases, with 24 bases left in between. The CDR3 extends over 18 amino acids. This CDR3 reads CASSPEDRRDGKTDTQYF. The CDR3 nucleotides are TGTGCCAGCAGTCCCGAGGACCGCCGGGACGGAAAGACAGATACGCAGTATTTT.

CDR3: CASSQDRLAGAGEQFF. The CDR3 nucleotides read TGTGCCAGCAGCCAAGATCGCCTAGCGGGAGCTGGTGAGCAGTTCTTC. V and J are TRBV4-2 and TRBJ2-1; 10 bases match TRBD2. V lost 0 bases and J lost 9; bases outside the gene matches: 8. The germline V gene encodes CDR1 LGHNA and CDR2 YNFKEQ. The CDR3 is 16 amino acids.

This clonotype appeared many times. V usage is TRBV10-3 and J usage is TRBJ2-3, with 7 nucleotides matching TRBD1. CDR1 and CDR2 from the germline V gene are ENHRY and SYGVKD. The CDR3 is made up of 15 amino acids. Losses at the gene ends were 6 bases for V and 2 bases for J; bases not matched to a gene: 8. This CDR3 reads CAISKTGDTTDTQYF. CDR3 bases: TGTGCCATCAGCAAAACAGGGGACACCACAGATACGCAGTATTTT.

This clonotype came up a few times. The V call is TRBV12-3 or TRBV12-4, the J call TRBJ1-2, with D perhaps TRBD1 (5 bases). The CDR3 consists of 12 residues. Trimming shortened V by 10 bases and J by 3 bases, and 12 bases separated the two germline ends. In DNA, the CDR3 is TGTGCCACCGGGGCGGGACACTATGGCTACACCTTC. Its translation: CATGAGHYGYTF.

The gene calls are TRBV18 and TRBJ1-3; D gene ambiguous. The CDR3 runs 11 residues. CDR1 and CDR2 (germline): KGHSH, LQKENI. V gave up 3 bases and J gave up 7 bases, with 4 bases separating them. CDR3 coding DNA: TGTGCCAGCTCACCGGACAACACCATATATTTT. Its protein product is CASSPDNTIYF. Full variable domain (rest looked up from reference TRBV18 and TRBJ1-3): NAGVMQNPRHLVRRRGQEARLRCSPMKGHSHVYWYRQLPEEGLKFMVYLQKENIIDESGMPKERFSAEFPKEGPSILRIQQVVRGDSAAYFCASSPDNTIYFGEGSWLTVV.

The genes are TRBV20-1 and TRBJ1-1, with no clear D. V lost 5 bases and J lost 2, with 9 bases in between. Germline CDR1 DFQATT, CDR2 SNEGSKA (reference sequence). This CDR3 contains 12 residues. As DNA, the CDR3 is TGCAGTGCTGCCGGGGTTAACACTGAAGCTTTCTTT. Its translation is CSAAGVNTEAFF.

This rearrangement joins TRBV28 to TRBJ1-1, with D maybe TRBD1 (5 bases). The CDR3 has 14 residues. V was pared by 2 bases and J by 1 base, with 8 bases between. Germline V CDR1 and CDR2: MDHEN, SYDVKM. The DNA of the CDR3 is TGTGCCAGCAGTTTACGCGGGGCGAACACTGAAGCTTTCTTT. Its protein product is CASSLRGANTEAFF.

This clonotype turned up a few times. The rearrangement uses TRBV12-3 or TRBV12-4 and TRBJ1-4; 8 bases map to TRBD1. V lost 7 bases and J lost 8; bases outside the gene matches: 9. The CDR3 contains 14 residues. The CDR3 DNA sequence: TGTGCCAGCACCTCGGACAGGGCACGGGAAAAACTGTTTTTT. Encoded protein: CASTSDRAREKLFF.

The chain joins TRBV5-1 to TRBJ2-1; D ambiguous. V lost 4 bases, J lost 5 bases, and 16 bases lay in between. The CDR3 totals 15 residues. CDR1 is SGHRS and CDR2 is YFSETQ in the germline V gene. CDR3 sequence (DNA): TGCGCCAGCAGCCCCCGGGTCCTCCTCGACAATGAGCAGTTCTTC. It encodes CASSPRVLLDNEQFF.

This clonotype has just a few counts. The gene calls are TRBV5-1 and TRBJ1-5, with D unclear. The V and J ends lost 8 bases and 7 bases respectively, with 4 bases between them. CDR1 is SGHRS, CDR2 YFSETQ, per germline. CDR3 length: 9 amino acids. CDR3 nucleotide sequence: TGCGCCAGTAGACAGCCCCAGCATTTT. Residues: CASRQPQHF. The full variable domain, with the rest looked up from reference TRBV5-1 and TRBJ1-5, is KAGVTQTPRYLIKTRGQQVTLSCSPISGHRSVSWYQQTPGQGLQFLFEYFSETQRNKGNFPGRFSGRQFSNSRSEMNVSTLELGDSALYLCASRQPQHFGDGTRLSIL.

CDR3 nucleotides: TGTGCCAGCAGCTACCTCCGCGGGGCCGGCTACACCTTC. It is translated as CASSYLRGAGYTF. The chain joins TRBV7-6 to TRBJ1-2; possibly TRBD1 for D (5 bases). V lost 4 bases, J lost 8 bases, and 14 bases lay in between. Germline V gene sequence: CDR1 SGHVS, CDR2 FNYEAQ. This CDR3 comprises 13 residues.

This clonotype was found a few times. V is TRBV11-2 and J is TRBJ2-6; TRBD2 is a possible D gene (5 bases). The CDR3 sequence is 17 residues long. The germline gives CDR1 SGHAT, CDR2 FQNNGV. V was trimmed by 1 base and J by 0 bases, leaving 10 bases between them. The CDR3 DNA follows: TGTGCCAGCAGCTTAGGCAGCGGCTACTCTGGGGCCAACGTCCTGACTTTC. This codes for CASSLGSGYSGANVLTF.

The CDR3 DNA sequence: TGCGCCAGCAGCCAAGATGATCGCGGTCAGCAGTACTTC. This translates into CASSQDDRGQQYF. This chain links TRBV4-3 with TRBJ2-7; D gene unclear. The CDR3 runs to 13 residues. Trimming took 0 bases from V and 8 from J, leaving 11 bases between them. Per germline, CDR1 LGHNA and CDR2 YSLEER.

This clonotype appeared a few times. The chain recombines TRBV12-3 or TRBV12-4 with TRBJ2-1, with D perhaps TRBD1 or TRBD2 (6 bases each). The V end was cut by 1 base, the J end by 8 bases, with 9 bases between. This CDR3 has 13 residues. The CDR3 loop is CASSLGGADEQFF. CDR3 in DNA: TGTGCCAGCAGTTTAGGGGGGGCCGATGAGCAGTTCTTC.

V usage is TRBV3-1 and J usage is TRBJ2-1, with a tentative D call TRBD1 (5 bases). CDR1 LGHDT and CDR2 YNNKEL come from the germline V gene (reference sequence). With 10 bases removed from V and 5 bases from J, the gap between germline ends came to 15 bases. The CDR3 runs 13 residues. Here the CDR3 DNA reads TGTGCCACAGCGCTATGGGGCAACAATGAGCAGTTCTTC. Translating gives CATALWGNNEQFF.

This clonotype showed up just a few times. This chain links TRBV12-3 or TRBV12-4 with TRBJ2-5; D remains ambiguous. V was shortened by 3 bases and J by 1 base, with 9 bases between the two germline ends. CDR3 size: 14 residues. Written as DNA, the CDR3 is TGTGCCAGCAGTTTTAACATCTTCCAAGAGACCCAGTACTTC. It yields the protein CASSFNIFQETQYF.